The 13 T cell receptor beta chains reported below all come from one sample, sequenced in a study of Graves' ophthalmopathy and Graves' hyperthyroidism. RNA served as the template for amplifying TCR beta CDR3 regions. An opening RT-PCR round employed HTBI primers and preceded a second-round multiplex PCR. MiXCR, applied by TCRdb to the multiplex PCR reads, yields one record per CDR3 protein. The data contain approximately 380,000 distinct CDR3 sequences, over 20% of them singletons. The sample was peripheral blood. The receptors here all came from a woman aged 18 to 35 with stable Graves' hyperthyroidism.

This clonotype was observed a single time. It may be a read error: a sequence one base away is much more abundant. The chain joins TRBV24-1 to TRBJ2-5; tentative D call: TRBD1 (5 bases). Germline assignment: CDR1 KGHDR and CDR2 SFDVKD. This CDR3 is built from 14 residues. CDR3 DNA: TGTGTCACCAGTGAAAACAGGTACCAAGAGACCCAGTACTTC. This encodes CVTSENRYQETQYF.

This clonotype was counted many times. The chain links TRBV25-1 to TRBJ1-1, with D perhaps TRBD1 (5 bases). V lost 4 bases and J 4 bases, leaving 19 bases between the germline ends. The CDR3 contains 16 residues. The germline V gene encodes CDR1 MGHDK and CDR2 SYGVNS. The CDR3 loop reads CASSAPPVSGRTEAFF. In DNA form, the CDR3 reads TGTGCCAGCAGTGCACCGCCAGTCTCAGGGCGCACTGAAGCTTTCTTT.

This clonotype came up many times. V is TRBV6-1 and J is TRBJ2-6, with D hard to call. Trimming removed 1 base at V and 2 bases at J, with 9 bases between. The CDR3 runs 16 residues. Germline V gives CDR1 MNHNS, CDR2 SASEGT. The CDR3 DNA sequence: TGTGCCAGCAGTGAAGGCCCAGGAACTGGGGCCAACGTCCTGACTTTC. Translating gives CASSEGPGTGANVLTF.

In its sample, this clonotype was seen a few times. The chain uses TRBV30 and TRBJ1-1, with 10 bases identical to TRBD1. The CDR3 runs 15 residues. V was clipped by 1 base and J by 2 bases; unmatched bases: 4. CDR1 is GTSNPN and CDR2 is SVGIG in the germline V gene (reference sequence). CDR3 DNA sequence: TGTGCCTGGAGTGGGACAGGGGGAGTTAACACTGAAGCTTTCTTT. Its protein is CAWSGTGGVNTEAFF.

This clonotype has ten or more counts. The chain recombines TRBV28 with TRBJ1-1; TRBD1 aligns across 7 bases. Losses at the gene ends were 5 bases for V and 8 bases for J; bases not matched to a gene: 17. This CDR3 region has 16 residues. The V gene's germline CDR1 is MDHEN and CDR2 SYDVKM. This CDR3 reads CASSIPRRQGDREAFF. CDR3 DNA: TGTGCCAGCAGTATCCCTCGGCGGCAGGGGGATCGCGAAGCTTTCTTT.

There are many counts of this clonotype. This rearrangement joins TRBV6-5 to TRBJ1-2; tentative D call: TRBD1 (6 bases). Trimming removed 1 base at V and 1 base at J, with 13 bases between. The CDR3 runs 16 residues. Germline V lookup: CDR1 MNHEY, CDR2 SVGAGI. DNA for the CDR3: TGTGCCAGCAGTTACTTACCGGGACATAGTAACTATGGCTACACCTTC. This encodes CASSYLPGHSNYGYTF.

The V gene is TRBV2, the J gene TRBJ2-7; 7 bases are shared with TRBD1. Germline V gene lookup returns CDR1 SNHLY and CDR2 FYNNEI. The CDR3 extends over 15 amino acids. V shed 6 bases, J shed 7 bases, and the junction held 15 bases outside the gene matches. The chain's CDR3 is CASSQFRQGSGEQYF. The CDR3 nucleotides are TGTGCCAGCAGCCAATTCAGACAGGGATCTGGGGAGCAGTACTTC.

This clonotype was counted ten times or more. J is TRBJ1-5 and V is TRBV19; D gene ambiguous. V was cut by 8 bases and J by 1 base, with 15 bases left in between. This CDR3 region has 15 residues. The V gene's germline CDR1 is LNHDA and CDR2 SQIVND (reference sequence). CDR3 bases: TGTGCCAGTTCCAGGTGGTCGGGCAGCAATCAGCCCCAGCATTTT. Amino acids: CASSRWSGSNQPQHF.

This clonotype was recorded a few times. The rearrangement joins TRBV12-3 or TRBV12-4 to TRBJ1-1; D might be TRBD1 (6 bases). The CDR3 length is 15 residues. V shed 5 bases and J shed 1 base, with 14 bases lying between them. CDR3: CASSPHPTGNTEAFF. The CDR3 DNA is TGTGCCAGCAGTCCCCACCCGACAGGGAACACTGAAGCTTTCTTT.

The CDR3 DNA follows: TGCAGTGCAAGGAGGGACAGCTCCTACGAGCAGTACTTC. Translating it yields CSARRDSSYEQYF. V usage is TRBV20-1 and J usage is TRBJ2-7, with D possibly being TRBD1 (7 bases). V was clipped by 6 bases and J by 0 bases, with 12 bases between them. This CDR3 comprises 13 residues. Germline CDR1 and CDR2: DFQATT and SNEGSKA (reference sequence).

There are many counts of this clonotype. The chain couples TRBV20-1 to TRBJ2-4, with 9 bases matching TRBD1. The V and J ends lost 5 bases and 2 bases, in that order; junction bases with no gene match: 7. Per the germline V gene, CDR1 is DFQATT and CDR2 is SNEGSKA (reference sequence). The CDR3 loop spans 15 amino acids. CDR3 in amino acids: CSAFPGTGTKNIQYF. In DNA form, the CDR3 reads TGCAGTGCTTTCCCCGGGACAGGGACCAAAAACATTCAGTACTTC.

This clonotype was recorded at least ten times. The rearrangement uses TRBV20-1 and TRBJ1-1; 7 bases align to TRBD1. Germline V gene data show CDR1 as DFQATT and CDR2 as SNEGSKA (reference sequence). V was clipped by 8 bases and J by 3 bases; unmatched bases: 3. The CDR3 contains 11 residues. The CDR3 sequence: CSYTGDTEAFF. CDR3 DNA: TGCAGTTATACAGGGGACACTGAAGCTTTCTTT.

The sample holds many counts of this clonotype. V usage is TRBV15 and J usage is TRBJ1-2; D not certain. V lost 0 bases and J lost 2, with 10 bases in between. The CDR3 totals 15 residues. Germline CDR1 LNHNV, CDR2 YYDKDF (reference sequence). CDR3 nucleotide sequence: TGTGCCACCAGCAGAGATGTAGGCGGGAACTATGGCTACACCTTC. Amino acids: CATSRDVGGNYGYTF.